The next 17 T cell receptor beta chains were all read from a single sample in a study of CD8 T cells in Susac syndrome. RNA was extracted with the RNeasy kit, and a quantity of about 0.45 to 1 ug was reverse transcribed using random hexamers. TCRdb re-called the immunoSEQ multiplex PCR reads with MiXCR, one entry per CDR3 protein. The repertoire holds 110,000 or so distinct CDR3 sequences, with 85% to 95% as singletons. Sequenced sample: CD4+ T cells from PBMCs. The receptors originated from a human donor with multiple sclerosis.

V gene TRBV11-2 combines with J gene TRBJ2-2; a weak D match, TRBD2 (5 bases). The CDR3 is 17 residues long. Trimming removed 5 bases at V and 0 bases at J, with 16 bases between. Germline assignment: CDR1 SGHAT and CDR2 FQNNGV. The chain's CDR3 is CASSLLTGYANTGELFF. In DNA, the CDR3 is TGTGCCAGCAGCCTATTGACGGGGTACGCGAACACCGGGGAGCTGTTTTTT.

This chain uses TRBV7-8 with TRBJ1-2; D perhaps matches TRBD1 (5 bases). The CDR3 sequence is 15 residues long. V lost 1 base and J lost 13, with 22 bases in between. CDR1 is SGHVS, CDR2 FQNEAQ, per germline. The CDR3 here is CASSLGLRVRGLSTF. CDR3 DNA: TGTGCCAGCAGCTTAGGTCTCAGGGTGAGGGGTTTAAGCACCTTC.

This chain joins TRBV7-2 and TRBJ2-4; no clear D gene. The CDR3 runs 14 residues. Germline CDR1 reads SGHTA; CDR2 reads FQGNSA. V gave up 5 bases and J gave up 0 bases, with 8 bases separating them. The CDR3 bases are TGTGCCAGCAGCGAAAACTTAGCCAAAAACATTCAGTACTTC. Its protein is CASSENLAKNIQYF.

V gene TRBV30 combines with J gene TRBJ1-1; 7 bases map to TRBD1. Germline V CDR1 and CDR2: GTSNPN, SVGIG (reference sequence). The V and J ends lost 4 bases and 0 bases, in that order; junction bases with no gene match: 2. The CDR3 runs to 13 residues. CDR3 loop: CAWTRGMNTEAFF. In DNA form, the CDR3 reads TGTGCCTGGACCAGGGGGATGAACACTGAAGCTTTCTTT. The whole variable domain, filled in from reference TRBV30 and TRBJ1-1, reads SQTIHQWPATLVQPVGSPLSLECTVEGTSNPNLYWYRQAAGRGLQLLFYSVGIGQISSEVPQNLSASRPQDRQFILSSKKLLLSDSGFYLCAWTRGMNTEAFFGQGTRLTVV.

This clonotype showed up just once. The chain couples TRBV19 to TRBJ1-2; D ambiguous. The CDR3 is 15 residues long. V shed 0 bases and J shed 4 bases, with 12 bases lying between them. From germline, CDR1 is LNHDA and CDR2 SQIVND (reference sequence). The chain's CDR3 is CASSIDRRQLYGYTF. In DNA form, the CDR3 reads TGTGCCAGTAGTATAGATCGGCGGCAACTCTATGGCTACACCTTC.

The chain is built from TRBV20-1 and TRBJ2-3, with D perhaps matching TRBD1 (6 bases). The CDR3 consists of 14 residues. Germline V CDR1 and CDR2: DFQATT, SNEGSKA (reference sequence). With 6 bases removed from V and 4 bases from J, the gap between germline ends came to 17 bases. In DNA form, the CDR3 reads TGCAGTGCAGCCGGGACACTTTTGGCAGATACGCAGTATTTT. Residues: CSAAGTLLADTQYF.

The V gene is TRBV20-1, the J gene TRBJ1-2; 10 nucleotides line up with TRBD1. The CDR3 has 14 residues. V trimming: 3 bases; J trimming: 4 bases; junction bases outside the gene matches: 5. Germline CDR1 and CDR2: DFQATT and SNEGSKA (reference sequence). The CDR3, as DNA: TGCAGTGCTAGCGACAGGGGGCTTAGCTATGGCTACACCTTC. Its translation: CSASDRGLSYGYTF.

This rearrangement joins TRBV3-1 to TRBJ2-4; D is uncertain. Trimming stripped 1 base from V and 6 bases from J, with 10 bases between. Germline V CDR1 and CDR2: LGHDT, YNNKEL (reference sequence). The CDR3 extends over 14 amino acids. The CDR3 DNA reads TGTGCCAGCAGCCAAGGGGGTTCAGGAAACATTCAGTACTTC. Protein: CASSQGGSGNIQYF. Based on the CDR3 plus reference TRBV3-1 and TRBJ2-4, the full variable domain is DTAVSQTPKYLVTQMGNDKSIKCEQNLGHDTMYWYKQDSKKFLKIMFSYNNKELIINETVPNRFSPKSPDKAHLNLHINSLELGDSAVYFCASSQGGSGNIQYFGAGTRLSVL.

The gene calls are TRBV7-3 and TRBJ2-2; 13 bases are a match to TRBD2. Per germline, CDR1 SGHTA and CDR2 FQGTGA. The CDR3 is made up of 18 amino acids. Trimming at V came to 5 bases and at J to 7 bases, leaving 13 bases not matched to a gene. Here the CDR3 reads CASSRSGLAGTRGGELFF. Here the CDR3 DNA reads TGTGCCAGCAGCCGATCGGGACTAGCGGGGACCAGAGGCGGGGAGCTGTTTTTT. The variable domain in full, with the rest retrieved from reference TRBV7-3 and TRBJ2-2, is GAGVSQTPSNKVTEKGKYVELRCDPISGHTALYWYRQSLGQGPEFLIYFQGTGAADDSGLPNDRFFAVRPEGSVSTLKIQRTERGDSAVYLCASSRSGLAGTRGGELFFGEGSRLTVL.

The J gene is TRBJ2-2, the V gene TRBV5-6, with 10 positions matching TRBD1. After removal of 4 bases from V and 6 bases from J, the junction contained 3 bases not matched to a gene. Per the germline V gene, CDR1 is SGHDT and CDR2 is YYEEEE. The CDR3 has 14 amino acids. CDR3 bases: TGTGCCAGCAGCCGGGACAGGGGTGCCGGGGAGCTGTTTTTT. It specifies CASSRDRGAGELFF.

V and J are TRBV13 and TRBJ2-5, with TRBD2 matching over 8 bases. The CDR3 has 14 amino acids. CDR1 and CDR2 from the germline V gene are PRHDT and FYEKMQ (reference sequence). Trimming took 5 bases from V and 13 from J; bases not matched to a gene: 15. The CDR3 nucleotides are TGTGCCAGCAGCACTAGCGGTAAAGAAACAGAGAGGTACTTC. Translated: CASSTSGKETERYF.

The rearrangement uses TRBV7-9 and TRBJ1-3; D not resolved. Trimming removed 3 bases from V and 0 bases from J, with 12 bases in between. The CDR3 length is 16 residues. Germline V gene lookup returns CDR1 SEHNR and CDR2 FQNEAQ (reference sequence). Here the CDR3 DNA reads TGTGCCAGCAGCTTTGGGGAGACGGACTCTGGAAACACCATATATTTT. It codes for CASSFGETDSGNTIYF.

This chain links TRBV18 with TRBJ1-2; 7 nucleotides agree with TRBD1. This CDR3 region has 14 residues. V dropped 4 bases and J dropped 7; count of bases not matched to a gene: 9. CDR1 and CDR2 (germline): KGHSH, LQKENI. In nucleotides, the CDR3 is TGTGCCAGCTCACTACAAGACAGGGTGGCTGGCTACACCTTC. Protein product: CASSLQDRVAGYTF.

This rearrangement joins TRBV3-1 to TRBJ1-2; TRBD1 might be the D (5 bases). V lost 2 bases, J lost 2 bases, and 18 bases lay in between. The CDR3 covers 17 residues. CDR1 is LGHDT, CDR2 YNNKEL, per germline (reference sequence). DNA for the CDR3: TGTGCCAGCAGCCAATCTGGTGCAGGGTTCATAAACTATGGCTACACCTTC. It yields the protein CASSQSGAGFINYGYTF.

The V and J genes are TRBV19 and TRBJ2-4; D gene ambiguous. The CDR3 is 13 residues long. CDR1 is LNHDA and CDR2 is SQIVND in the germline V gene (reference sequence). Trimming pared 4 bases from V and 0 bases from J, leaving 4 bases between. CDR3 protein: CASSTQAKNIQYF. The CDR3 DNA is TGTGCCAGTAGTACTCAAGCCAAAAACATTCAGTACTTC.

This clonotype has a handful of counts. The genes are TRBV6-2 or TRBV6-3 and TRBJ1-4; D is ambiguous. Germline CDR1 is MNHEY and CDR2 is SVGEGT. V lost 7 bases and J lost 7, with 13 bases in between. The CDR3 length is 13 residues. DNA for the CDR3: TGTGCCAGCATGTCAGCGTACCCTGAAAAACTGTTTTTT. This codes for CASMSAYPEKLFF.

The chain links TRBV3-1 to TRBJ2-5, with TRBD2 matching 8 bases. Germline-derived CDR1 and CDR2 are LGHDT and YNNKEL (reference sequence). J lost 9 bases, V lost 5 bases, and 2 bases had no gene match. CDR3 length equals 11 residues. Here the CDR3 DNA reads TGTGCCAGCAGCTTCGGGGGGGCCCAGTACTTC. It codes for CASSFGGAQYF.